What follows are 22 T cell receptor beta chains derived from one specimen sequenced in a study of cytomegalovirus exposure and HLA in healthy donors. TCRdb's table, derived via immunoSEQ multiplex PCR, lists solely in-frame clones and lacks some. This sample yields more than 300,000 clones, of which 86% are seen a single time; about 0.91% belongs to the top ten. The sequencing sample was made of PBMCs. All receptors derive from a woman aged 18-30 years in good health and CMV-seronegative.

A single count supports this clone. The gene calls are TRBV2 and TRBJ1-1, with 8 bases lining up with TRBD1. The CDR3 contains 14 residues. With V trimmed by 2 bases and J by 10 bases, 9 bases remained unmatched. Germline values: CDR1 SNHLY, CDR2 FYNNEI. Here the CDR3 reads CASSEWVRGHGAFF. DNA of the CDR3: TGTGCCAGCAGTGAATGGGTCAGGGGGCATGGAGCTTTCTTT.

The chain employs TRBV6-5 and TRBJ2-5, with D perhaps matching TRBD2 (6 bases). CDR1 and CDR2 from the germline V gene are MNHEY and SVGAGI. The CDR3 sequence is 11 residues long. The V and J ends lost 7 bases and 13 bases respectively, with 16 bases between them. The CDR3 sequence is CASTTTGVLYF. The CDR3 nucleotides are TGTGCCAGCACGACGACGGGGGTGTTGTACTTC.

Concerning this clone: This sample also contains other DNA sequences that code for the same CDR3. The chain links TRBV18 to TRBJ1-1, with D maybe TRBD1 (5 bases). The CDR3 has 13 residues. V lost 2 bases to trimming and J lost 2 bases, with 6 bases between them. Germline values: CDR1 KGHSH, CDR2 LQKENI. The DNA for the CDR3 is TGTGCCAGCTCACCAGGACAAAACACTGAAGCTTTCTTT. This sequence encodes CASSPGQNTEAFF.

The table lists this clone with a count of one. This sequence joins TRBV11-1 and TRBJ1-1; D not certain. The CDR3 length is 13 residues. Germline lookup yields CDR1 SGHAT and CDR2 FQDESV (reference sequence). V was pared by 5 bases and J by 8 bases, with 15 bases between. This CDR3 is CASSPTQEGEAFF. Here the CDR3 DNA reads TGTGCCAGCAGCCCAACCCAAGAGGGCGAAGCTTTCTTT.

This clone was found once. This chain connects TRBV11-1 to TRBJ2-7; D remains unclear. The CDR3 runs to 13 residues. V lost 6 bases and J 5 bases, leaving 14 bases between the germline ends. Germline V gene lookup returns CDR1 SGHAT and CDR2 FQDESV (reference sequence). The CDR3 spells CASSRAPVDEQYF. In nucleotides, the CDR3 is TGTGCCAGCAGTCGTGCCCCGGTGGACGAGCAGTACTTC. The full variable domain, in which reference TRBV11-1 and TRBJ2-7 provide the parts outside the CDR3, is EAEVAQSPRYKITEKSQAVAFWCDPISGHATLYWYRQILGQGPELLVQFQDESVVDDSQLPKDRFSAERLKGVDSTLKIQPAELGDSAMYLCASSRAPVDEQYFGPGTRLTVT.

V and J are TRBV29-1 and TRBJ1-2; D not resolved. Germline loops: CDR1 SQVTM, CDR2 ANQGSEA. The CDR3 is made up of 10 amino acids. V shed 6 bases and J shed 3 bases, with 5 bases lying between them. The CDR3 sequence is CSVLYYGYTF. CDR3 sequence (DNA): TGCAGCGTACTGTACTATGGCTACACCTTC. The full variable domain, in which reference TRBV29-1 and TRBJ1-2 provide the parts outside the CDR3, is SAVISQKPSRDICQRGTSLTIQCQVDSQVTMMFWYRQQPGQSLTLIATANQGSEATYESGFVIDKFPISRPNLTFSTLTVSNMSPEDSSIYLCSVLYYGYTFGSGTRLTVV.

Concerning this clone: Mismatch with germline at one junction end may stem from a read error. The chain employs TRBV5-4 and TRBJ2-7; TRBD2 matches at 8 bases. Looked up from germline, CDR1 is SGHNT and CDR2 is YYREEE (reference sequence). The length of the CDR3 is 13 residues. The CDR3 DNA is TGTGCCAGCAGCTTACCTAGCGGGCCCGAACAGCACTTC. Translated: CASSLPSGPEQHF.

The chain has TRBV9 and TRBJ1-4, with 8 bases lining up with TRBD1. The CDR3 extends over 14 amino acids. Germline-derived CDR1 and CDR2 are SGDLS and YYNGEE. V was clipped by 3 bases and J by 7 bases; unmatched bases: 5. CDR3 loop: CASSGGQVGEKLFF. Written as DNA, the CDR3 is TGTGCCAGCAGCGGGGGACAGGTTGGTGAAAAACTGTTTTTT.

This chain connects TRBV29-1 to TRBJ2-3; D call uncertain. Germline CDR1 and CDR2: SQVTM and ANQGSEA. With 3 bases removed from V and 6 bases from J, the gap between germline ends came to 13 bases. CDR3 length equals 13 residues. The DNA of the CDR3 is TGCAGCGTTGACGGTCACTCCCGTGATACGCAGTATTTT. Amino acid sequence: CSVDGHSRDTQYF.

The V call is TRBV5-6, the J call TRBJ2-5; maybe TRBD1 (7 bases). Trimming removed 4 bases from V and 0 bases from J, with 16 bases in between. Germline V gene lookup returns CDR1 SGHDT and CDR2 YYEEEE. The CDR3 spans 16 residues. CDR3 residues: CASSRGTDENQETQYF. The CDR3, as DNA: TGTGCCAGCAGCCGGGGGACAGACGAAAACCAAGAGACCCAGTACTTC.

The chain couples TRBV11-1 to TRBJ2-5; 10 bases map to TRBD1. Germline V gene sequence: CDR1 SGHAT, CDR2 FQDESV (reference sequence). The CDR3 consists of 14 residues. V lost 5 bases and J lost 4; bases outside the gene matches: 4. DNA of the CDR3: TGTGCCAGCAGCGCCGACAGGGGGCCAGAGACCCAGTACTTC. Its translation is CASSADRGPETQYF.

The rearrangement joins TRBV4-2 to TRBJ2-7; 7 bases fit TRBD1. Looked up from germline, CDR1 is LGHNA and CDR2 is YNFKEQ. This CDR3 has 16 residues. With V trimmed by 3 bases and J by 0 bases, 8 bases remained unmatched. For the CDR3, the DNA is TGTGCCAGCAGCCAGGGTGACAGGGCTAGCTCCTACGAGCAGTACTTC. Its protein is CASSQGDRASSYEQYF.

The rearrangement joins TRBV5-8 to TRBJ2-3, with TRBD2 matching over 7 bases. Losses at the gene ends were 1 base for V and 6 bases for J; bases not matched to a gene: 8. The germline gives CDR1 SGHTS, CDR2 YDEGEE. CDR3 length equals 15 residues. CDR3 residues: CASSLSGYGRDTQYF. The CDR3 coding sequence is TGTGCCAGCAGCTTGTCCGGTTACGGGAGGGATACGCAGTATTTT. The variable domain in full, completed from reference TRBV5-8 and TRBJ2-3, reads EAGVTQSPTHLIKTRGQQATLRCSPISGHTSVYWYQQALGLGLQFLLWYDEGEERNRGNFPPRFSGRQFPNYSSELNVNALELEDSALYLCASSLSGYGRDTQYFGPGTRLTVL.

The gene calls are TRBV7-6 and TRBJ1-2, with 8 bases identical to TRBD1. V trimming: 1 base; J trimming: 3 bases; junction bases outside the gene matches: 7. CDR3 size: 16 residues. Germline V CDR1 and CDR2: SGHVS, FNYEAQ. CDR3 region: CASSLGSAGGDYGYTF. In DNA, the CDR3 is TGTGCCAGCAGCTTAGGATCGGCAGGGGGCGACTATGGCTACACCTTC.

The V call is TRBV7-2, the J call TRBJ2-7; D may be TRBD1 (5 bases). Germline CDR1 SGHTA, CDR2 FQGNSA. The CDR3 is made up of 13 amino acids. The germline V and J ends were trimmed by 4 bases and 6 bases, with 13 bases remaining between them. The CDR3 reads CASSSETAPEQYF. The CDR3 DNA sequence: TGTGCCAGCAGCTCAGAGACAGCGCCCGAGCAGTACTTC. Variable domain in full (rest from reference TRBV7-2 and TRBJ2-7): GAGVSQSPSNKVTEKGKDVELRCDPISGHTALYWYRQSLGQGLEFLIYFQGNSAPDKSGLPSDRFSAERTGGSVSTLTIQRTQQEDSAVYLCASSSETAPEQYFGPGTRLTVT.

CDR3 DNA sequence: TGTGCCAGCTCACGACAAGACTCCGGGACAGGGATGCCAGATACGCAGTATTTT. This gives the protein CASSRQDSGTGMPDTQYF. V usage is TRBV18 and J usage is TRBJ2-3, with 9 bases fitting TRBD1. There are 18 residues in the CDR3. Trimming at V came to 4 bases and at J to 4 bases, leaving 15 bases not matched to a gene. Germline assignment: CDR1 KGHSH and CDR2 LQKENI.

In DNA form, the CDR3 reads TGCGCCAGCAGGGCGACCGGGACAGGGGTATACTACGAGCAGTACTTC. This sequence encodes CASRATGTGVYYEQYF. The chain uses TRBV5-1 and TRBJ2-7, with TRBD1 matching 10 bases. V lost 5 bases, J lost 3 bases, and 11 bases stayed unmatched. Germline-derived CDR1 and CDR2 are SGHRS and YFSETQ. The length of the CDR3 is 16 residues.

The chain has TRBV11-2 and TRBJ1-1; tentatively, D is TRBD1 (6 bases). Trimming shortened V by 7 bases and J by 4 bases, and 16 bases separated the two germline ends. Germline CDR1 SGHAT, CDR2 FQNNGV. This CDR3 region has 14 residues. The CDR3 bases are TGTGCCAGCATCTCACAGGGCTGGGGCACTGAAGCTTTCTTT. Translating gives CASISQGWGTEAFF.

The J gene is TRBJ1-1, the V gene TRBV28; D is unresolved. Per germline, CDR1 MDHEN and CDR2 SYDVKM. This CDR3 spans 19 amino acids. V shed 7 bases and J shed 0 bases, with 27 bases lying between them. In DNA, the CDR3 is TGTGCCAGCACCCGACCCGCAGTTTATCGGGTGGATTTGAACACTGAAGCTTTCTTT. This gives the protein CASTRPAVYRVDLNTEAFF.

This clone was observed a few times. The chain has TRBV19 and TRBJ2-7, with D tentatively TRBD2 (6 bases). Per the germline V gene, CDR1 is LNHDA and CDR2 is SQIVND (reference sequence). V shed 4 bases and J shed 9 bases, with 10 bases lying between them. The CDR3 loop spans 11 amino acids. CDR3 loop: CASSRGGPQYF. DNA for the CDR3: TGTGCCAGTAGTAGGGGAGGACCGCAGTACTTC.

CDR3 amino acids: CASSRLAGGLETQYF. DNA for the CDR3: TGTGCCAGCAGCCGACTAGCGGGAGGTTTGGAGACCCAGTACTTC. The genes are TRBV11-3 and TRBJ2-5; 13 positions agree with TRBD2. V shed 5 bases, J shed 5 bases, and the junction held 5 bases outside the gene matches. Per the germline V gene, CDR1 is SGHNT and CDR2 is YENEEA. The CDR3 extends over 15 amino acids.

The V gene is TRBV10-3, the J gene TRBJ1-1; 8 bases line up with TRBD1. Trimming cost V 2 bases and J 4 bases; bases outside gene matches: 9. The CDR3 is 16 residues long. Germline CDR1 is ENHRY and CDR2 is SYGVKD. The CDR3 bases are TGTGCCATCAGTGAGCCGACGGACAGGGAGGGCACTGAAGCTTTCTTT. This encodes CAISEPTDREGTEAFF.